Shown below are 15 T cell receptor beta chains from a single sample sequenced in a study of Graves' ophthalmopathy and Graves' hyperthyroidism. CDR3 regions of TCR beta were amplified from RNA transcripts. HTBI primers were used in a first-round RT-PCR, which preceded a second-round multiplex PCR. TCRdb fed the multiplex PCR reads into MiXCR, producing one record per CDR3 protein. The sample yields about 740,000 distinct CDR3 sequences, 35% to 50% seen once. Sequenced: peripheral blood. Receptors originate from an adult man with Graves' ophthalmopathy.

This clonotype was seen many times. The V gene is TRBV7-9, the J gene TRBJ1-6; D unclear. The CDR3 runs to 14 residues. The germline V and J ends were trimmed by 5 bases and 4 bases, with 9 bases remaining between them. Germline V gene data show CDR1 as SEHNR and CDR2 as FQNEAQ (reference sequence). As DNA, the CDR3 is TGTGCCAGCAGCCGGACGTCATATAATTCACCCCTCCACTTT. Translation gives CASSRTSYNSPLHF.

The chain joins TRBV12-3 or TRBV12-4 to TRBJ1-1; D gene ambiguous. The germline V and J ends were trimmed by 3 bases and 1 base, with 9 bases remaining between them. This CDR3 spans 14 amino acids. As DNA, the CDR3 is TGTGCCAGCAGTTTTTCTGTCGGGAACACTGAAGCTTTCTTT. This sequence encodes CASSFSVGNTEAFF.

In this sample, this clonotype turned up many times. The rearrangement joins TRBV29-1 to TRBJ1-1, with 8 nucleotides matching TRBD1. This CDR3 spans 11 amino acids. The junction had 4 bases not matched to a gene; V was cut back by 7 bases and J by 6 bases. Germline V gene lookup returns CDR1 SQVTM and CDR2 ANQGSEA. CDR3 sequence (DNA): TGCAGCGCAGACAGGGGCTCTGAAGCTTTCTTT. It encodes CSADRGSEAFF.

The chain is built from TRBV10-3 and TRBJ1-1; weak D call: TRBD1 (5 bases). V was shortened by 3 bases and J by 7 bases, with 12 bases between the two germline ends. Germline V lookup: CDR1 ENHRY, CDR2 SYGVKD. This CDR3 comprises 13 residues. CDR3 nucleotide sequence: TGTGCCATCAGTGATATTGGGGGGGATGAAGCTTTCTTT. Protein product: CAISDIGGDEAFF.

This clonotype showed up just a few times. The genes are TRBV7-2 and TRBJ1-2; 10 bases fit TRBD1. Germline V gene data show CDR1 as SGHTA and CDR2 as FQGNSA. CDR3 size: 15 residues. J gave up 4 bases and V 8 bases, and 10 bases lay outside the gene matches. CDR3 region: CASGDPGQGSYGYTF. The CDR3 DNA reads TGTGCCAGCGGAGACCCGGGACAGGGGAGCTATGGCTACACCTTC.

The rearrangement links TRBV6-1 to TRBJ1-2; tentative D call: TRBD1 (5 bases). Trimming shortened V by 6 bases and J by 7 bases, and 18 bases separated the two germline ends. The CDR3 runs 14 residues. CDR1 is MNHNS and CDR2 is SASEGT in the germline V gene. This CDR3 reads CASSLQGVSPGYTF. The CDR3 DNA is TGTGCCAGCAGCCTTCAGGGCGTCAGTCCTGGCTACACCTTC.

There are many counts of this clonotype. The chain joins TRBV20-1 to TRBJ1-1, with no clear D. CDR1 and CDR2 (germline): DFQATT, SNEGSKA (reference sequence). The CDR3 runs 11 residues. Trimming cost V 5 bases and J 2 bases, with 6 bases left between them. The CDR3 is CSAPHNTEAFF. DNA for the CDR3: TGCAGTGCTCCACATAACACTGAAGCTTTCTTT.

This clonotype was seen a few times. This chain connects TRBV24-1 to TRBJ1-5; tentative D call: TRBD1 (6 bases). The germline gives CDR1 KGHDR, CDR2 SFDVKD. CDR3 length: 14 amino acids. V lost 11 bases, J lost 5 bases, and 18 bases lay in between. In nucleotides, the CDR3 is TGTGCCAGCAGCCCCGGGGCAGGGGATCAGCCCCAGCATTTT. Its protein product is CASSPGAGDQPQHF.

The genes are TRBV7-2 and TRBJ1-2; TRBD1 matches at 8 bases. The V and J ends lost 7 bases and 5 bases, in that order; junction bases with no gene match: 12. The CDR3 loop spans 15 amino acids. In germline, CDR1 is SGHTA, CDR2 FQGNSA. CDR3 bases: TGTGCCAGCAATGGACTGGACAGGGCCGAGTATGGCTACACCTTC. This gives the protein CASNGLDRAEYGYTF.

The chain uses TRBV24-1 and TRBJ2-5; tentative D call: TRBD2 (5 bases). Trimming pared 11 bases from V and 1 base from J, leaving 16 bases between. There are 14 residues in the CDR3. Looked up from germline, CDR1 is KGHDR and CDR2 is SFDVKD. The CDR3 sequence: CASSRAAGQETQYF. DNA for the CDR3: TGTGCCAGCAGCCGAGCGGCAGGCCAAGAGACCCAGTACTTC.

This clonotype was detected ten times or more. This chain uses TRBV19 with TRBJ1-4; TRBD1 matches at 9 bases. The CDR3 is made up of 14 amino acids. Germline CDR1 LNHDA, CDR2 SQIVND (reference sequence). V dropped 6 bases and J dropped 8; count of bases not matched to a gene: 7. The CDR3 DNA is TGTGCCAGTAGACCGGACAGGGGAGACGAAAAACTGTTTTTT. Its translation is CASRPDRGDEKLFF. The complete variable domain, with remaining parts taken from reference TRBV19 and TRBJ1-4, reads DGGITQSPKYLFRKEGQNVTLSCEQNLNHDAMYWYRQDPGQGLRLIYYSQIVNDFQKGDIAEGYSVSREKKESFPLTVTSAQKNPTAFYLCASRPDRGDEKLFFGSGTQLSVL.

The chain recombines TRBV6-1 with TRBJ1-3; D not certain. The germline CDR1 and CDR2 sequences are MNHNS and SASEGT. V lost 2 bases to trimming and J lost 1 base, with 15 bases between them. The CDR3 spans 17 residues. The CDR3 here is CASSERAVPLSGNTIYF. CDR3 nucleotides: TGTGCCAGCAGTGAACGGGCAGTTCCGCTATCTGGAAACACCATATATTTT.

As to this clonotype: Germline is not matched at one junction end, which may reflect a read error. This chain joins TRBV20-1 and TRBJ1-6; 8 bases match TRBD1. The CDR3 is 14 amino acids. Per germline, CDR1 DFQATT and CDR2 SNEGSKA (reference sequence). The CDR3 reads CSGRTGRSNSPLHF. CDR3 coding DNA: TGCAGTGGTAGGACAGGGCGATCGAATTCGCCCCTCCACTTT.

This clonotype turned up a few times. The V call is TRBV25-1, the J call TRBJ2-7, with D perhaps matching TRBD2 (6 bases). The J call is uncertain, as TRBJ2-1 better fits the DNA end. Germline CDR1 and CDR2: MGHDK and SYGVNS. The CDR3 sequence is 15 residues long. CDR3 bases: TGTGCCAGCAGTGATCAACCTCTAGCGTCCGATGAGCAGTTCTTC. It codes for CASSDQPLASDEQFF.

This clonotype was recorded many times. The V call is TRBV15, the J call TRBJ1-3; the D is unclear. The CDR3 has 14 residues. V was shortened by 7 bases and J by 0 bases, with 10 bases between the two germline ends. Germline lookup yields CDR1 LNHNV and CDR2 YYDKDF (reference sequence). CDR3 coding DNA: TGTGCCACCAAACAAGGCATCTCTGGAAACACCATATATTTT. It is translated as CATKQGISGNTIYF.